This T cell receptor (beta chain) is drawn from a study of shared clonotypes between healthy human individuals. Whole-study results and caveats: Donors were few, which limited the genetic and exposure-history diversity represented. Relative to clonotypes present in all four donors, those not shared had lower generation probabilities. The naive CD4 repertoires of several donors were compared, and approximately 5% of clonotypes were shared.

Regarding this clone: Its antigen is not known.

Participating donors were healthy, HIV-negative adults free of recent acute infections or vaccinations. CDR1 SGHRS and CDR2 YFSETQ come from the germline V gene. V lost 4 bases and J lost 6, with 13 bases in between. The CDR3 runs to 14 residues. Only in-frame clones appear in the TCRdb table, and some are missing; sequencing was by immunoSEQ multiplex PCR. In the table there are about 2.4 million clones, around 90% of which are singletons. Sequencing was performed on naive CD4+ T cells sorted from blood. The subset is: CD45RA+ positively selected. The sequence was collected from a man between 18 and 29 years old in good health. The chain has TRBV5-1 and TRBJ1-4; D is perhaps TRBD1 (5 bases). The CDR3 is CASSPGTGDEKLFF. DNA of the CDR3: TGCGCCAGCAGCCCAGGGACGGGGGATGAAAAACTGTTTTTT.